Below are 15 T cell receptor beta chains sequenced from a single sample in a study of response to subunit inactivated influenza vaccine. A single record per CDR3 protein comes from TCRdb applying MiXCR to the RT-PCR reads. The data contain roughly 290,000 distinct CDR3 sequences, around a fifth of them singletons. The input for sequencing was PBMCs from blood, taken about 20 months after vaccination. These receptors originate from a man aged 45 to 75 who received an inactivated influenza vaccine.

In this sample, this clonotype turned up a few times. The CDR3 DNA follows: TGTGCCAGCAGACAGGGTATTGACACTGAAGCTTTCTTT. It specifies CASRQGIDTEAFF. The V and J genes are TRBV25-1 and TRBJ1-1; D is possibly TRBD1 (6 bases). CDR1 and CDR2 (germline): MGHDK, SYGVNS. CDR3 size: 13 residues. Trimming removed 6 bases at V and 3 bases at J, with 11 bases between.

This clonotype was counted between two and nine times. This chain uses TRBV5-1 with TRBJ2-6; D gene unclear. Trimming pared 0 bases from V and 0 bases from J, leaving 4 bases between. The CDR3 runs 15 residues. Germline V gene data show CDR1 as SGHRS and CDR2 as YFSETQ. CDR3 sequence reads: CASSLVPSGANVLTF. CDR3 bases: TGCGCCAGCAGCTTGGTTCCCTCTGGGGCCAACGTCCTGACTTTC.

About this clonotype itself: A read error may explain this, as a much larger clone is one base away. Here the CDR3 DNA reads TGTGCCAGCAGTTACTCGCGAGGGCTCGGCTGCACCTTC. Amino acid sequence: CASSYSRGLGCTF. The V gene is TRBV6-5, the J gene TRBJ1-2; D unresolved. The CDR3 runs 13 residues. CDR1 is MNHEY, CDR2 SVGAGI, per germline.

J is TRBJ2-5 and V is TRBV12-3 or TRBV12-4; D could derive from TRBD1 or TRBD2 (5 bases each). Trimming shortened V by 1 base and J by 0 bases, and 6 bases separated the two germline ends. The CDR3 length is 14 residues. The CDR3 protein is CASSLGGNQETQYF. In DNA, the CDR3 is TGTGCCAGCAGTTTAGGGGGGAACCAAGAGACCCAGTACTTC.

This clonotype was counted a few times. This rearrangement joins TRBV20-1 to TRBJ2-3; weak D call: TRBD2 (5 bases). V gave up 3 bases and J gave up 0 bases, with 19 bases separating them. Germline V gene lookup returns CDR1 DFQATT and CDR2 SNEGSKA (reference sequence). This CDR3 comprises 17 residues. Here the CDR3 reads CSASSPPEAVSTDTQYF. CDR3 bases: TGCAGTGCTAGCTCTCCACCGGAAGCGGTTAGCACAGATACGCAGTATTTT.

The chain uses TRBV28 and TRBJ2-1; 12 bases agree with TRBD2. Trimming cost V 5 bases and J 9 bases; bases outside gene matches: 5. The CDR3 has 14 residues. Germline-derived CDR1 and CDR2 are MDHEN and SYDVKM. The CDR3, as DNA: TGTGCCAGCAGTCTCGGACTAGCGGGAACTGAGCAGTTCTTC. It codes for CASSLGLAGTEQFF.

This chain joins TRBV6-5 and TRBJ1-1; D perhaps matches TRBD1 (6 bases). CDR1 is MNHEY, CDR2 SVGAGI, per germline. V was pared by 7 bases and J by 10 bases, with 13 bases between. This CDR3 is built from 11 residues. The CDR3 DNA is TGTGCCAGCATCGCCGACAGGAGAGCTTTCTTT. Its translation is CASIADRRAFF.

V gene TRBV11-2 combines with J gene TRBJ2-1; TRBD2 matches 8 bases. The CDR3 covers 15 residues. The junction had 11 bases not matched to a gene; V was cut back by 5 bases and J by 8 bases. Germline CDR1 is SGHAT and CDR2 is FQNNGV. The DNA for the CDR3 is TGTGCCAGCAGCCGCAATCCGGGGACTAGGTATGAGCAGTTCTTC. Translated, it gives CASSRNPGTRYEQFF.

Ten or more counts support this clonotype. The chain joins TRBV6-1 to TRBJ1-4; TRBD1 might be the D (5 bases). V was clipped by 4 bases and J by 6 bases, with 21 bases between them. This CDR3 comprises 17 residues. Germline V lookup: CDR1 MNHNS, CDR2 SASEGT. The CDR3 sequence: CASSGHLGGGRDEKLFF. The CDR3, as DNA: TGTGCCAGCAGTGGACACCTCGGGGGGGGGAGAGATGAAAAACTGTTTTTT.

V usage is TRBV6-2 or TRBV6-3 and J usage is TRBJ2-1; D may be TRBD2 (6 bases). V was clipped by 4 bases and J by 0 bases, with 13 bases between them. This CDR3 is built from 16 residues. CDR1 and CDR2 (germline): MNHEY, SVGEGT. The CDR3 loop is CASSFWLASSYNEQFF. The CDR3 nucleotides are TGTGCCAGCAGTTTTTGGCTAGCGAGCTCCTACAATGAGCAGTTCTTC.

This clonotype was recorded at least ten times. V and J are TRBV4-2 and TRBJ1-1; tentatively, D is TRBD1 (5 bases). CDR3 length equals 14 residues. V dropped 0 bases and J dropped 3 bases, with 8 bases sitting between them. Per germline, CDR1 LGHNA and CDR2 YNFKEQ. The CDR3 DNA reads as TGTGCCAGCAGCCAAGATTCAGGGTACACTGAAGCTTTCTTT. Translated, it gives CASSQDSGYTEAFF.

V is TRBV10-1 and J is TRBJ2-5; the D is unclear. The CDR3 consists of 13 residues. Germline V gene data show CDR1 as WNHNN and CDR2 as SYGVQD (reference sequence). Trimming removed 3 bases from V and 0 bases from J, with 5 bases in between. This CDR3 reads CASSDPNQETQYF. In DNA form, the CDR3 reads TGCGCCAGCAGTGATCCTAACCAAGAGACCCAGTACTTC.

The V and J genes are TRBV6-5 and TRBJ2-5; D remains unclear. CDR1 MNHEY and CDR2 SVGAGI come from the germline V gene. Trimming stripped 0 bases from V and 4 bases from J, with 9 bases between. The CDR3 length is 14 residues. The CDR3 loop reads CASSYSLIRETQYF. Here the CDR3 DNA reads TGTGCCAGCAGTTACTCACTCATAAGAGAGACCCAGTACTTC.

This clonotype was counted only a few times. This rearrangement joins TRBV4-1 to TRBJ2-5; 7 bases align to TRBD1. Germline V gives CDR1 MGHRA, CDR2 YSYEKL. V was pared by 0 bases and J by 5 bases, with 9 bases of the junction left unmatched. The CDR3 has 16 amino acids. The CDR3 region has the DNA TGCGCCAGCAGCCAAGATCTACCAGGGGGACGTGAGACCCAGTACTTC. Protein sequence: CASSQDLPGGRETQYF.

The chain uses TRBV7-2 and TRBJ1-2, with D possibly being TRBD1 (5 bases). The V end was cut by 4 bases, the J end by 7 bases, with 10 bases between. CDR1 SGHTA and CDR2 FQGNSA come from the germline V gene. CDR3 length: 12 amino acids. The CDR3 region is CASSWPQGGYTF. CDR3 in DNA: TGTGCCAGCAGCTGGCCCCAGGGTGGCTACACCTTC.